This T cell receptor (beta chain) was captured by sequencing in a study of blood T cell repertoires in COVID-19. Germline loops: CDR1 LNHNV, CDR2 YYDKDF (reference sequence). V gave up 1 base and J gave up 8 bases, with 15 bases separating them. This CDR3 is 15 amino acids long. As originally analysed: Researchers report that nucleated cell counts were estimated from reference gene primer amplification. Method: immunoSEQ multiplex PCR; TCRdb's copy keeps in-frame clones and lacks some. D and trimming were read from the DNA, whereas the V and J calls and clone size are those reported in that table. The sample carries 200,000 to 250,000 clones, around nine tenths recorded once.

The origin of this receptor is a woman between 55 and 75 years old with acute or convalescent COVID-19. The chain links TRBV15 to TRBJ2-1; possibly TRBD2 for D (6 bases). Sequencing was carried out using peripheral blood. The CDR3: CATSRGGTGVHEQFF. The CDR3 DNA follows: TGTGCCACCAGCAGAGGGGGGACGGGGGTGCATGAGCAGTTCTTC.